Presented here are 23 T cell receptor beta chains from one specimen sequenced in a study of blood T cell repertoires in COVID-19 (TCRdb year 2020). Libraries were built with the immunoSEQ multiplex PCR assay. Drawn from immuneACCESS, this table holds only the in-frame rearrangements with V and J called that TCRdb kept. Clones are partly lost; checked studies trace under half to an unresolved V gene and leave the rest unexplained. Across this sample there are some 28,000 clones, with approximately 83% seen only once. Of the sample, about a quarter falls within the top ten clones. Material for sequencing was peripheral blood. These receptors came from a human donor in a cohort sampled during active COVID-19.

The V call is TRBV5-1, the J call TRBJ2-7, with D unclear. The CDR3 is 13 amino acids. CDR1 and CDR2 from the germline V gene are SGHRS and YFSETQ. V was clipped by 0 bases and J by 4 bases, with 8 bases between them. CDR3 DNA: TGCGCCAGCAGCTTGGAACAGCCGTACGAGCAGTACTTC. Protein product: CASSLEQPYEQYF.

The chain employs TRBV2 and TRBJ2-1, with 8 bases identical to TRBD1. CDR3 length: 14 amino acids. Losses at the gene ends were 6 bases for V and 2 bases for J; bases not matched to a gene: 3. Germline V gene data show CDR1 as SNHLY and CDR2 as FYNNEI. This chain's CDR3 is CASRGTGPYNEQFF. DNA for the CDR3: TGTGCCAGCAGAGGGACAGGACCCTACAATGAGCAGTTCTTC.

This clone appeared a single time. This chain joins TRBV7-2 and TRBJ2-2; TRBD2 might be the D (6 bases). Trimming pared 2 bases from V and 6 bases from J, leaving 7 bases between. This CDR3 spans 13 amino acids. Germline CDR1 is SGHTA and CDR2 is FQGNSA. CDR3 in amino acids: CASSLSGPGELFF. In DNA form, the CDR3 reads TGTGCCAGCAGCTTAAGCGGGCCCGGGGAGCTGTTTTTT.

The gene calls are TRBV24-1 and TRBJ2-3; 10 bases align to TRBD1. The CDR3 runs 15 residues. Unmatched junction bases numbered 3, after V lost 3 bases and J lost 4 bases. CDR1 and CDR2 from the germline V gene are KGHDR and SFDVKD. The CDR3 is CATSDPGTGADTQYF. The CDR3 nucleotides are TGTGCCACCAGTGATCCCGGGACAGGGGCAGATACGCAGTATTTT.

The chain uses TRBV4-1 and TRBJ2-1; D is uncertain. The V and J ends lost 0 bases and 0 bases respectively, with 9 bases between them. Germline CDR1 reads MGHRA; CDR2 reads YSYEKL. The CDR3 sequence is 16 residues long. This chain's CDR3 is CASSQDSTNSYNEQFF. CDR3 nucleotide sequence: TGCGCCAGCAGCCAAGATAGCACAAACTCCTACAATGAGCAGTTCTTC.

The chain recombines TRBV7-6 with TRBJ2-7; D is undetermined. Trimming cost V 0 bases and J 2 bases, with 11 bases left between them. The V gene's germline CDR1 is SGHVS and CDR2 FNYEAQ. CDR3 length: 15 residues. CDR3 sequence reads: CASSLALGTTYEQYF. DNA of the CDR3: TGTGCCAGCAGCTTAGCGCTGGGCACGACCTACGAGCAGTACTTC.

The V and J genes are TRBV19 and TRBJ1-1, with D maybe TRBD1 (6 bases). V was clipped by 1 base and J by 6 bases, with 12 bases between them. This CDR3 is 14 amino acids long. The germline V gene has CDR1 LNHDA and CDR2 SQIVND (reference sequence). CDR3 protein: CASSIVYPGAEAFF. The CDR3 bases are TGTGCCAGTAGTATAGTATACCCAGGGGCTGAAGCTTTCTTT.

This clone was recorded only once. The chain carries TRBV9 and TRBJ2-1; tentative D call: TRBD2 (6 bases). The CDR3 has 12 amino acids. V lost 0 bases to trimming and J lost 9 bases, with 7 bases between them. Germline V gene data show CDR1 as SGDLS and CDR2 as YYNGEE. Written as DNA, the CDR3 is TGTGCCAGCAGCGTAGGGGGGGTTGAGCAGTTCTTC. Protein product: CASSVGGVEQFF. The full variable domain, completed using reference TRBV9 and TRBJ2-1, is DSGVTQTPKHLITATGQRVTLRCSPRSGDLSVYWYQQSLDQGLQFLIQYYNGEERAKGNILERFSAQQFPDLHSELNLSSLELGDSALYFCASSVGGVEQFFGPGTRLTVL.

CDR3 loop: CASSPSLGVHSNQPQHF. Here the CDR3 DNA reads TGTGCCAGCTCACCGTCTCTGGGCGTCCATAGCAATCAGCCCCAGCATTTT. The gene calls are TRBV18 and TRBJ1-5; no firm D call. The CDR3 has 17 amino acids. With 3 bases removed from V and 0 bases from J, the gap between germline ends came to 15 bases. The germline gives CDR1 KGHSH, CDR2 LQKENI.

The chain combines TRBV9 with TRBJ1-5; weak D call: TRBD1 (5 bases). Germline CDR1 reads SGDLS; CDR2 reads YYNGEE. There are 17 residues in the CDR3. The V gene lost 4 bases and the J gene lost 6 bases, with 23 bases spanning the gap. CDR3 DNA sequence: TGTGCCAGCAGCCCTTTTGACATTCAGGGTACCGGTCAGCCCCAGCATTTT. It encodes CASSPFDIQGTGQPQHF.

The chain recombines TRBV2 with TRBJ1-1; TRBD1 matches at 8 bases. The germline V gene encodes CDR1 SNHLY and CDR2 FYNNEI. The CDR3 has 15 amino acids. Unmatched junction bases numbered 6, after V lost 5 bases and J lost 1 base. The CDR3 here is CASSKAGGENTEAFF. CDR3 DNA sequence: TGTGCCAGCAGTAAGGCAGGGGGCGAGAACACTGAAGCTTTCTTT.

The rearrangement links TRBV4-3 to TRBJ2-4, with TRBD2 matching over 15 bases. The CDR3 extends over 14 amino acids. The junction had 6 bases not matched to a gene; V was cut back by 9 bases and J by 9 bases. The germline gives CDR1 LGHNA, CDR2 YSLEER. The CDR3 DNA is TGCGCCAGTCGTCGGACTAGCGGGGGGGGCATTCAGTACTTC. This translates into CASRRTSGGGIQYF.

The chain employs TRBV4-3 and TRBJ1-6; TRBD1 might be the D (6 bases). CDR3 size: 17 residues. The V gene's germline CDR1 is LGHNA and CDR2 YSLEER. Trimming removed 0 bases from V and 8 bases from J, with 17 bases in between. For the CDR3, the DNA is TGCGCCAGCAGCCAAGAGAACAAGGCCTGGGGGCATTCACCCCTCCACTTT. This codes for CASSQENKAWGHSPLHF.

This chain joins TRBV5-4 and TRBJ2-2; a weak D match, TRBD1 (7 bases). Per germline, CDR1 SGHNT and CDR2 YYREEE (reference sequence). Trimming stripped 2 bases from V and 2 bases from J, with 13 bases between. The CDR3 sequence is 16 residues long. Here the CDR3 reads CASSFGGQTNTGELFF. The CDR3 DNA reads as TGTGCCAGCAGCTTCGGGGGACAGACAAACACCGGGGAGCTGTTTTTT.

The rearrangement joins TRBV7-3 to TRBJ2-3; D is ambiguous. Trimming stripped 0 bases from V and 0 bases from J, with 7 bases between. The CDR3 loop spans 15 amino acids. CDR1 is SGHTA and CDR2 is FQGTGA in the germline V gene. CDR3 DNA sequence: TGTGCCAGCAGCTTAACTAGCTCTAGCACAGATACGCAGTATTTT. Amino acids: CASSLTSSSTDTQYF.

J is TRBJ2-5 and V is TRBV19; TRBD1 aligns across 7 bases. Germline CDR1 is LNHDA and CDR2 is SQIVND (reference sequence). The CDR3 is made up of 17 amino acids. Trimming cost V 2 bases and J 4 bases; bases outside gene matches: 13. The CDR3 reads CASSIRPGRGRAETQYF. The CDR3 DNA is TGTGCCAGTAGTATACGACCTGGAAGGGGGCGCGCAGAGACCCAGTACTTC.

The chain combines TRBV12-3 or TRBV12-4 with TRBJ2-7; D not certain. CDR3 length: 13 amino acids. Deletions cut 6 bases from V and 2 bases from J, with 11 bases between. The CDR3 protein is CASRPDLTYEQYF. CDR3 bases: TGTGCCAGCAGGCCCGACTTAACCTACGAGCAGTACTTC.

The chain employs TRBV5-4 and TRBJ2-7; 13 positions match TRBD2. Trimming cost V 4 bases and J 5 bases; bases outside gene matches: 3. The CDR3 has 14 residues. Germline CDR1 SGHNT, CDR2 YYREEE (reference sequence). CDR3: CASSRTSGGDEQYF. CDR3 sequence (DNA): TGTGCCAGCAGCCGGACTAGCGGGGGCGACGAGCAGTACTTC. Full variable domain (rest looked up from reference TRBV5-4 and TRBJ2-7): ETGVTQSPTHLIKTRGQQVTLRCSSQSGHNTVSWYQQALGQGPQFIFQYYREEENGRGNFPPRFSGLQFPNYSSELNVNALELDDSALYLCASSRTSGGDEQYFGPGTRLTVT.

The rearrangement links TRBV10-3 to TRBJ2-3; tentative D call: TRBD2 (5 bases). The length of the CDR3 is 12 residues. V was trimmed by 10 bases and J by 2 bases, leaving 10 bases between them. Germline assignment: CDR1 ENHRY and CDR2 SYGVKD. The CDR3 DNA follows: TGTGCCACCCTCGGGGTCACAGATACGCAGTATTTT. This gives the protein CATLGVTDTQYF.

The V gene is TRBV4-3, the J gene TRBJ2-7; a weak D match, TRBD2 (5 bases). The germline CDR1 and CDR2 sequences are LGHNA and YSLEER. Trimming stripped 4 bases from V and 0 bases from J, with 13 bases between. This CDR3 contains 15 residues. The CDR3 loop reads CASSRGMSSSYEQYF. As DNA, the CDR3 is TGCGCCAGCAGCCGAGGGATGTCTAGCTCCTACGAGCAGTACTTC.

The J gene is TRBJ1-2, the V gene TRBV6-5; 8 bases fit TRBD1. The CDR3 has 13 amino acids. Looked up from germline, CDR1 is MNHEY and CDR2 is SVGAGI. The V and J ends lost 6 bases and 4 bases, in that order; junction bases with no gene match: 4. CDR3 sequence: CASSPGTGYGYTF. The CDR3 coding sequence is TGTGCCAGCAGCCCCGGGACAGGCTATGGCTACACCTTC.

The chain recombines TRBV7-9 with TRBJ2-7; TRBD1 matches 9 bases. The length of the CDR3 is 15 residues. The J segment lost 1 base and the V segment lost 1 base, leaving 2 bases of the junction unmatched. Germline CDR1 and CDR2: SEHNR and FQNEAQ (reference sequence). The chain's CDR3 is CASSLGDRASYEQYF. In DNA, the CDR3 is TGTGCCAGCAGCTTAGGGGACAGGGCATCCTACGAGCAGTACTTC.

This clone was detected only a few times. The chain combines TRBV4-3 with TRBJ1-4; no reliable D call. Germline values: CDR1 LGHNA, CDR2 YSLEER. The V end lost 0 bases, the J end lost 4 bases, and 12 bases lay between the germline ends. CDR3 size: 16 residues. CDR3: CASSQDPQASNEKLFF. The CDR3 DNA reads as TGCGCCAGCAGCCAAGATCCCCAGGCGAGTAATGAAAAACTGTTTTTT.